These 8 T cell receptor beta chains share one sample of origin, sequenced in a study of post-analysis software for immune sequencing data. Regarding the study as a whole: In patients, five or six TRBV segments were more frequent than in controls, with TRBV5-6, TRBV5-1 and TRBV20-1 among them.

TCR beta cDNA libraries had unique molecular identifiers. TCRdb independently ran MiXCR on the PCR reads; one entry per CDR3 protein. The sample contains hundreds of thousands of distinct CDR3 sequences, approximately 59% of which appear only once. These receptors are not linked to any known antigen. Sequencing used blood. Receptors originate from a girl between 2 and 10 years old with multiple sclerosis.

This clonotype came up many times. The chain couples TRBV4-3 to TRBJ2-1; D may match TRBD1 or TRBD2 (5 bases each). V was trimmed by 1 base and J by 2 bases, leaving 18 bases between them. The CDR3 covers 18 residues. Germline CDR1 and CDR2: LGHNA and YSLEER. CDR3 region: CASSQVLGGGITYNEQFF. The CDR3 DNA follows: TGCGCCAGCAGCCAAGTTTTGGGTGGGGGAATTACCTACAATGAGCAGTTCTTC.

This clonotype was counted between two and nine times. The V and J genes are TRBV9 and TRBJ2-2; TRBD1 agrees at 9 bases. Germline-derived CDR1 and CDR2 are SGDLS and YYNGEE. V shed 4 bases, J shed 6 bases, and the junction held 10 bases outside the gene matches. The CDR3 extends over 16 amino acids. The CDR3 DNA is TGTGCCAGCAGCCCTCTGGGACAGGGAGGGTCCGGGGAGCTGTTTTTT. It codes for CASSPLGQGGSGELFF.

This chain links TRBV7-3 with TRBJ2-1; 9 bases match TRBD2. The CDR3 is made up of 16 amino acids. CDR1 SGHTA and CDR2 FQGTGA come from the germline V gene. The ends lost 3 bases at V and 9 bases at J; junction bases unmatched: 12. The CDR3 DNA follows: TGTGCCAGCAGCTTGAGGGCGGGAGGGCCGTCCGGTGAGCAGTTCTTC. Protein sequence: CASSLRAGGPSGEQFF.

V gene TRBV20-1 combines with J gene TRBJ2-3; a possible D gene is TRBD1 (5 bases). Germline loops: CDR1 DFQATT, CDR2 SNEGSKA (reference sequence). This CDR3 contains 15 residues. Trimming took off 1 base at V and 2 bases at J, with 13 bases between the two ends. The DNA for the CDR3 is TGCAGTGCTAGAGTTGGGGCTGACCCCACAGATACGCAGTATTTT. Its protein is CSARVGADPTDTQYF.

Note on this clonotype: An end of the junction does not agree with germline; a read error may underlie this. The chain is built from TRBV7-7 and TRBJ2-5; 8 positions agree with TRBD2. The CDR3 covers 17 residues. Germline V gene sequence: CDR1 SSHAT, CDR2 FNYEAQ (reference sequence). The CDR3 protein is CASSLEAGALPEETQYF. The CDR3 DNA reads as TGTGCTAGCAGCTTAGAAGCGGGGGCCCTCCCCGAGGAGACCCAGTACTTC.

Notes on this clonotype: At one boundary the junction diverges from the germline segment, which might be a read error. This sequence joins TRBV2 and TRBJ2-4, with 10 bases that match TRBD2. Matching the DNA end better, TRBJ2-7 makes the J call doubtful. The CDR3 extends over 15 amino acids. Germline-derived CDR1 and CDR2 are SNHLY and FYNNEI. The CDR3 sequence: CASSDQGLAAYEQYF. CDR3 DNA: TGTGCTAGCAGTGATCAAGGACTAGCGGCCTACGAGCAGTACTTC.

A few counts support this clonotype. The rearrangement uses TRBV11-2 and TRBJ2-5; D is ambiguous. The better agreement between TRBJ2-7 and the DNA end casts doubt on the J call. Germline values: CDR1 SGHAT, CDR2 FQNNGV. The CDR3 is 12 amino acids. CDR3 coding DNA: TGTGCCAGCAGCTTAGACCCCCACGAGCAGTACTTC. Its translation is CASSLDPHEQYF.

On this clonotype: The germline gene is not matched at one end of the junction; a read error may be the cause. The rearrangement uses TRBV20-1 and TRBJ2-1; 7 positions match TRBD2. The CDR3 is 14 amino acids. Germline V gene sequence: CDR1 DFQATT, CDR2 SNEGSKA (reference sequence). CDR3 sequence reads: CSGNSGLTYNGQFF. CDR3 coding DNA: TGCAGCGGGAATAGCGGGTTAACCTACAATGGGCAGTTCTTC.